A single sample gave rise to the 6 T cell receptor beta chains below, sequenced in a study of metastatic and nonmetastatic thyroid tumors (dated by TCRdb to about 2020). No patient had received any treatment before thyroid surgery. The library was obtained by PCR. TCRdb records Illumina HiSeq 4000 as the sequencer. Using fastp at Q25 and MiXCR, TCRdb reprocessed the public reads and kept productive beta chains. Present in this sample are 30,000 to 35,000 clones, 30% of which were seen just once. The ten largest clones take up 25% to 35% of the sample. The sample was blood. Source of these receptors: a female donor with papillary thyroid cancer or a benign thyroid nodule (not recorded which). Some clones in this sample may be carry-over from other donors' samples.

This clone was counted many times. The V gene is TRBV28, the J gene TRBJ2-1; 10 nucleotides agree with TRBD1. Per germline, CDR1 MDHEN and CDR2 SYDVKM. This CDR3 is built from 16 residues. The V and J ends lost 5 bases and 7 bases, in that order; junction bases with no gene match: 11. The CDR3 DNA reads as TGTGCCAGCAGTCTACTCGGGACAGGGGATTGGAATGAGCAGTTCTTC. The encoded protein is CASSLLGTGDWNEQFF.

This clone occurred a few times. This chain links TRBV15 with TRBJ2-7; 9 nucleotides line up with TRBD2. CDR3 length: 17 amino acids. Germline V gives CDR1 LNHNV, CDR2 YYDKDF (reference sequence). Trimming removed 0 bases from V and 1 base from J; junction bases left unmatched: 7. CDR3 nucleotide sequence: TGTGCCACCAGCAGAGAGGGTGTAAGCGGGAGGTCCTACGAGCAGTACTTC. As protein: CATSREGVSGRSYEQYF.

CDR3: CASSLLGEDTF. CDR3 coding DNA: TGTGCCAGCAGCTTACTTGGGGAGGACACCTTC. This sequence joins TRBV7-9 and TRBJ1-2; D is unresolved. This CDR3 region has 11 residues. CDR1 SEHNR and CDR2 FQNEAQ come from the germline V gene (reference sequence). The germline V and J ends were trimmed by 2 bases and 12 bases, with 10 bases remaining between them.

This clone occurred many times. The CDR3 region has the DNA TGTGCCAGCAGCTTTGACAAAATAATCAATCAGCCCCAGCATTTT. Translation: CASSFDKIINQPQHF. This chain uses TRBV2 with TRBJ1-5; no firm D call. Germline V gene lookup returns CDR1 SNHLY and CDR2 FYNNEI. Trimming removed 6 bases from V and 3 bases from J, with 15 bases in between. The CDR3 has 15 amino acids.

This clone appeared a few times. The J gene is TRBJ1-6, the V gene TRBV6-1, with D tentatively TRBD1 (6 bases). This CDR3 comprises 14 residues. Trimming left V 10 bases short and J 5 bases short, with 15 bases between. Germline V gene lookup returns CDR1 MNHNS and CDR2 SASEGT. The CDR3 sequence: CATSAAGDNSPLHF. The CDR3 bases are TGTGCCACGTCCGCCGCAGGGGATAATTCACCCCTCCACTTT.

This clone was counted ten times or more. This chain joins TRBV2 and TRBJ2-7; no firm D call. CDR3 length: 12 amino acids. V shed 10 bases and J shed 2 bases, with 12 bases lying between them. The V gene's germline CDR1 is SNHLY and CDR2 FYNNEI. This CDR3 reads CATTSATYEQYF. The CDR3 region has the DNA TGTGCCACCACCTCCGCGACCTACGAGCAGTACTTC.